This T cell receptor (beta chain) was found in a study of metastatic and nonmetastatic thyroid tumors. Study details: The authors compared repertoires across blood and tumor or nodule tissue from malignant and benign thyroid patients. Whole-study findings and limits: For both blood and tumor, malignant thyroid tumors reportedly showed significantly higher TCR beta diversity than benign nodules did.

With regard to this clone: Its antigen is still unknown.

Until they underwent thyroid surgery, no patient had received any treatment. From germline, CDR1 is SGHRS and CDR2 YFSETQ. CDR3 length: 15 residues. The junction had 7 bases not matched to a gene; V was cut back by 0 bases and J by 6 bases. Original analysis: A classifier for distant metastasis in papillary thyroid cancer was constructed using CDR3 differences observed across clinicopathological groups. With MiXCR, TCRdb reprocessed the PCR reads. TCRdb, rather than the study authors, made the V and J calls. The data hold some 38,000 clones, with over 40% observed a single time. This rearrangement joins TRBV5-1 to TRBJ2-7; 9 nucleotides align to TRBD1. Sequences were obtained from tumor tissue. The clonotype was recovered from a male donor with papillary thyroid cancer or a benign thyroid nodule (not recorded which). Some clones in this sample may be carry-over from other donors' samples. The CDR3 DNA reads as TGCGCCAGCAGCTTGGGAAGGACAGGGGATAGCGAGCAGTACTTC. Its translation is CASSLGRTGDSEQYF.